The rows below give T cell receptor beta chains drawn from one sample of a study of T-cell memory formation after mild COVID-19. MiXCR, applied by TCRdb to the 5' RACE reads, yields one record per CDR3 protein. The sample comprises 470,000 or so distinct CDR3 sequences, 20% of which are singletons, and 7.5% to 9.5% rests with the top ten. What was sequenced was PBMCs or a T cell subset sorted from them (not recorded which). All receptors derive from an adult woman who had mild COVID-19 (a few samples of this study predate the infection). Cell type and time point are not known. The CDR3 runs from the conserved cysteine through the conserved F or W. D genes are given only for firm matches. The size of a clone is reported for some rows only, either as once, few or many, or as a class for expanded clones.

cdr3_aa cdr3_nt v_call clone_size d_call j_call cdr3_length
CSARVGVSTDTQYF TGCAGTGCTAGAGTCGGGGTCAGCACAGATACGCAGTATTTT TRBV20-1 NA NA TRBJ2-3 14
CASSFRQDSPLHF TGTGCCAGCAGTTTTCGACAGGATTCACCCCTCCACTTT TRBV12-3/TRBV12-4 many NA TRBJ1-6 13
CASSPEWGYEQYF TGTGCCAGCAGCCCCGAGTGGGGCTACGAGCAGTACTTC TRBV5-5 few NA TRBJ2-7 13
CASSDGLAGRDTQYF TGCGCCAGCAGCGACGGACTAGCGGGCCGAGATACGCAGTATTTT TRBV5-1 NA TRBD2 TRBJ2-3 15
CASFGAESYEQYF TGTGCCTCTTTCGGGGCAGAATCCTACGAGCAGTACTTC TRBV7-9 few NA TRBJ2-7 13
CASSSLRGRGTEAFF TGTGCCAGCAGTTCGCTACGGGGCCGAGGGACTGAAGCTTTCTTT TRBV12-3/TRBV12-4 few NA TRBJ1-1 15
CASRIAGAGDNEQFF TGTGCCAGCAGGATCGCGGGAGCGGGGGACAATGAGCAGTTCTTC TRBV5-6 NA TRBD2 TRBJ2-1 15
CASGGGREQYF TGTGCCAGTGGTGGAGGTCGGGAGCAGTACTTC TRBV19 NA NA TRBJ2-7 11
CASSSDGVPVGWEQFF TGTGCCAGCAGCTCAGACGGGGTCCCTGTCGGCTGGGAGCAGTTCTTC TRBV7-9 NA NA TRBJ2-1 16
CASSLTAGRFAEAFF TGTGCCAGCAGTTTGACCGCAGGGCGGTTCGCTGAAGCTTTCTTT TRBV12-3/TRBV12-4 few NA TRBJ1-1 15
CSARVDSTDTQYF TGCAGTGCTAGAGTTGACAGCACAGATACGCAGTATTTT TRBV20-1 NA NA TRBJ2-3 13
CATSRGQVLTGELFF TGTGCCACCAGCAGAGGACAGGTTTTGACCGGGGAGCTGTTTTTT TRBV15 NA NA TRBJ2-2 15
CASSWTGEETQYF TGTGCCAGCAGCTGGACAGGAGAAGAGACCCAGTACTTC TRBV5-4 NA TRBD1 TRBJ2-5 13
CASSGPYRGSGANVLTF TGTGCCAGCAGTGGACCCTACAGGGGCTCTGGGGCCAACGTCCTGACTTTC TRBV6-2/TRBV6-3 NA TRBD1 TRBJ2-6 17
CASSSQVPPLHF TGTGCCAGCAGTTCACAGGTTCCACCCCTCCACTTT TRBV12-3/TRBV12-4 few NA TRBJ1-6 12
CAISESGTGNTEAFF TGTGCCATCAGTGAGTCAGGTACAGGGAACACTGAAGCTTTCTTT TRBV10-3 NA NA TRBJ1-1 15
CASSSLSGEVYNEQFF TGCGCCAGCAGCTCGCTTAGCGGGGAAGTCTACAATGAGCAGTTCTTC TRBV5-1 NA TRBD2 TRBJ2-1 16
CASSFLGEQYF TGTGCCAGCAGCTTTCTAGGAGAGCAGTACTTC TRBV7-2 many NA TRBJ2-7 11
CASSLGDGTEAFF TGTGCCAGCAGCCTAGGGGACGGCACTGAAGCTTTCTTT TRBV7-2 NA NA TRBJ1-1 13
CASSVQAMNTEAFF TGTGCCAGCAGCGTTCAGGCCATGAACACTGAAGCTTTCTTT TRBV9 few NA TRBJ1-1 14
CASSVATVAAGQETQYF TGTGCCAGCAGCGTAGCTACTGTGGCGGCAGGCCAAGAGACCCAGTACTTC TRBV9 NA NA TRBJ2-5 17
CASSRQGKDQPQHF TGTGCCAGCAGCCGACAGGGTAAGGATCAGCCCCAGCATTTT TRBV6-5 NA TRBD1 TRBJ1-5 14
CASRPGTEEKLFF TGTGCCAGTAGGCCGGGAACGGAAGAAAAACTGTTTTTT TRBV19 few NA TRBJ1-4 13
CASSSDWDRGRNSPLHF TGTGCCAGCAGCTCAGATTGGGACAGAGGACGGAATTCACCCCTCCACTTT TRBV7-9 few TRBD1 TRBJ1-6 17
CASRGARNEKLFF TGTGCCAGCCGGGGGGCGAGGAATGAAAAACTGTTTTTT TRBV5-6 few NA TRBJ1-4 13
CASRLGLGNEQFF TGTGCCAGCAGACTGGGCCTAGGGAATGAGCAGTTCTTC TRBV27 NA NA TRBJ2-1 13
CASSPRRDGRGAHRVQETQYF TGTGCCAGCTCACCACGCCGTGATGGGCGGGGGGCCCACCGGGTGCAAGAGACCCAGTACTTC TRBV18 NA TRBD2 TRBJ2-5 21
CASGPTGGIEAFF TGTGCCAGCGGCCCGACAGGGGGGATTGAAGCTTTCTTT TRBV7-9 NA TRBD1 TRBJ1-1 13
CASSRGQVRDEQFF TGCGCCAGCAGCAGGGGACAGGTTAGGGATGAGCAGTTCTTC TRBV5-1 NA TRBD1 TRBJ2-1 14
CSARDPSGPSEQYF TGCAGTGCTAGAGACCCTAGCGGGCCCTCCGAGCAGTACTTC TRBV20-1 NA TRBD2 TRBJ2-7 14
CASSLTRGGAGYEQYF TGTGCCAGCAGCCTCACGCGGGGGGGCGCAGGGTACGAGCAGTACTTC TRBV7-8 NA TRBD2 TRBJ2-7 16
CASTLVGGAGELFF TGTGCCAGCACCCTCGTCGGGGGAGCCGGGGAGCTGTTTTTT TRBV12-3/TRBV12-4 NA NA TRBJ2-2 14
CASSFYQDTEAFF TGTGCCAGCAGTTTTTATCAAGACACTGAAGCTTTCTTT TRBV12-3/TRBV12-4 NA NA TRBJ1-1 13
CASSHEETQYF TGTGCCAGCAGCCATGAAGAGACCCAGTACTTC TRBV3-1 NA NA TRBJ2-5 11
CASSLAVGAYNEQFF TGTGCCAGCAGTTTAGCGGTGGGGGCCTACAATGAGCAGTTCTTC TRBV12-3/TRBV12-4 few NA TRBJ2-1 15
CASSSYINTGELFF TGTGCCAGCAGCTCGTATATAAACACCGGGGAGCTGTTTTTT TRBV7-9 NA NA TRBJ2-2 14
CASSSFGPYGYTF TGTGCCAGCAGTTCCTTCGGGCCCTATGGCTACACCTTC TRBV6-6 NA NA TRBJ1-2 13
CASSLGLSATNEKLFF TGTGCCAGCAGCTTAGGCCTAAGTGCAACTAATGAAAAACTGTTTTTT TRBV7-9 few NA TRBJ1-4 16
CSAKKGGTDTDTQYF TGCAGTGCTAAGAAGGGCGGGACAGACACAGATACGCAGTATTTT TRBV20-1 NA NA TRBJ2-3 15
CASNPGTSGGRNIQYF TGTGCCAGCAACCCCGGGACTAGCGGGGGAAGGAACATTCAGTACTTC TRBV5-8 NA TRBD2 TRBJ2-4 16
CATSHPRPGTGELFF TGTGCCACCAGTCATCCACGGCCGGGCACCGGGGAGCTGTTTTTT TRBV24-1 few NA TRBJ2-2 15
CAISWTASNTEAFF TGTGCCATCAGTTGGACAGCCTCGAACACTGAAGCTTTCTTT TRBV10-3 NA NA TRBJ1-1 14
CSAGNGDDEQYF TGCAGCGCAGGAAACGGGGATGACGAGCAGTACTTC TRBV29-1 NA NA TRBJ2-7 12